This paragraph covers one T cell receptor beta chain sequence. Clones were sequenced by immunoSEQ multiplex PCR, and TCRdb holds only the in-frame ones, with some missing. The sample has some 23,000 clones; approximately 81% are singletons. The data stem from a study of PD-1 blockade in classical Hodgkin lymphoma. Germline assignment: CDR1 SEHNR and CDR2 FQNEAQ (reference sequence). The CDR3 contains 11 residues. V lost 3 bases and J 7 bases, leaving 7 bases between the germline ends. With no exception, relapse followed autologous stem cell transplantation in all patients, and brentuximab vedotin exposure varied.

The sequencing here drew on peripheral blood mononuclear cells (PBMCs), taken before the second cycle of nivolumab. This chain uses TRBV7-9 with TRBJ2-7, with a weak D call TRBD1 (5 bases). The origin of this receptor is a human donor with classical Hodgkin lymphoma. CDR3 protein: CASSFAGEQYF. CDR3 DNA: TGTGCCAGCAGCTTCGCAGGGGAGCAGTACTTC.